This TCR beta chain was recovered during a study of technical replicates of blood from a few donors. Trimming took 5 bases from V and 5 from J; bases not matched to a gene: 10. In germline, CDR1 is GTSNPN, CDR2 SVGIG (reference sequence). CDR3 size: 14 residues. Clones were sequenced by immunoSEQ multiplex PCR, and TCRdb holds only the in-frame ones, with some missing. The data contain 75,000 to 95,000 clones, approximately 90% of them singletons. What was sequenced was T cells isolated from PBMCs. This sequence joins TRBV30 and TRBJ2-5, with 8 bases matching TRBD1. The receptor was isolated from a human donor in good health. The CDR3 protein is CAWEAGQGIETQYF. CDR3 nucleotide sequence: TGTGCCTGGGAAGCCGGACAGGGTATTGAGACCCAGTACTTC.